This is a list of T cell receptor beta chains from one sample in a study of blood T cell repertoires in COVID-19. The data were produced by immunoSEQ multiplex PCR, yet TCRdb's version contains in-frame clones alone and is incomplete. There are roughly 100,000 clones in the sample; roughly 80% occur only once, and around 4.5% lies in the top ten. The sequenced material came from peripheral blood. Receptor source: a human donor in a cohort sampled during active COVID-19. The CDR3 runs from the conserved cysteine through the conserved F or W. D genes are given only for firm matches. Some rows mark clone size as missing; the rest say once, few, many or name a class of expanded clone.

clone_size	v_call	d_call	j_call	cdr3_aa	cdr3_nt
-	TRBV5-4	-	TRBJ2-2	CASRQGLTGELFF	TGTGCCAGCAGGCAGGGACTCACCGGGGAGCTGTTTTTT
-	TRBV24-1	TRBD2	TRBJ2-5	CATSDRTSGGKETQYF	TGTGCCACCAGTGATCGGACTAGCGGGGGGAAGGAGACCCAGTACTTC
-	TRBV5-1	-	TRBJ1-1	CASSPRVAAEAFF	TGCGCCAGCTCACCGAGGGTGGCAGCTGAAGCTTTCTTT
-	TRBV11-3	-	TRBJ1-4	CASSLGALNEKLFF	TGTGCCAGCAGCTTAGGAGCCCTTAATGAAAAACTGTTTTTT
-	TRBV5-5	TRBD1	TRBJ2-5	CASSPRTGTGKETQYF	TGTGCCAGCAGCCCCCGGACAGGGACGGGCAAAGAGACCCAGTACTTC
-	TRBV2	-	TRBJ1-6	CASSDSNSPLHF	TGTGCCAGCAGTGATTCGAATTCACCCCTCCACTTT
-	TRBV10-2	TRBD2	TRBJ2-5	CASSEASGHQETQYF	TGCGCCAGCAGTGAGGCTAGCGGACACCAAGAGACCCAGTACTTC
-	TRBV2	-	TRBJ1-1	CASSVEGANTEAFF	TGTGCCAGCAGTGTCGAGGGCGCGAACACTGAAGCTTTCTTT
once	TRBV6-5	TRBD1	TRBJ1-3	CASRRDRVTGNTIYF	TGTGCCAGCCGCCGGGACAGGGTTACTGGAAACACCATATATTTT
-	TRBV18	TRBD1	TRBJ2-5	CASSRTGPETQYF	TGTGCCAGCTCACGGACAGGGCCAGAGACCCAGTACTTC
-	TRBV7-8	TRBD1	TRBJ1-2	CASSFTGTGYGYTF	TGTGCCAGCAGCTTTACCGGGACAGGCTATGGCTACACCTTC
-	TRBV24-1	TRBD1	TRBJ2-1	CATSDRGQGAGNEQFF	TGTGCCACCAGTGACCGAGGACAGGGGGCAGGGAATGAGCAGTTCTTC
-	TRBV4-3	-	TRBJ1-1	CASSQKKQAFF	TGCGCCAGCAGCCAAAAGAAGCAAGCTTTCTTT
-	TRBV7-9	TRBD1	TRBJ2-1	CASSLEWTGEHNEQFF	TGTGCCAGCAGCTTAGAATGGACAGGGGAGCACAATGAGCAGTTCTTC
-	TRBV6-5	-	TRBJ1-2	CASSIGGVNYGYTF	TGTGCCAGCAGCATCGGGGGGGTCAACTATGGCTACACCTTC
-	TRBV28	TRBD1	TRBJ1-2	CASSLVWTGESGYTF	TGTGCCAGCAGTTTAGTTTGGACAGGGGAGAGCGGCTACACCTTC
-	TRBV12-3/TRBV12-4	-	TRBJ1-6	CASSPGYAPLHF	TGTGCCAGCAGTCCCGGTTATGCACCCCTCCACTTT
once	TRBV7-2	TRBD1	TRBJ1-2	CASSPTGVIHGYTF	TGTGCCAGCAGCCCCACAGGGGTGATCCATGGCTACACCTTC
-	TRBV18	-	TRBJ2-1	CASSPPTGEQFF	TGTGCCAGCTCACCACCGACGGGGGAGCAGTTCTTC
-	TRBV6-2/TRBV6-3	-	TRBJ2-1	CASSPPAGQGGNEQFF	TGTGCCAGCAGTCCCCCCGCCGGACAGGGAGGGAATGAGCAGTTCTTC
-	TRBV5-4	-	TRBJ2-1	CASRFVLSGEQFF	TGTGCCAGCAGGTTCGTTTTGTCGGGTGAGCAGTTCTTC
-	TRBV15	TRBD2	TRBJ2-1	CATSRDLPLAGASSYNEQFF	TGTGCCACCAGCAGAGATCTACCACTAGCGGGGGCTAGCTCCTACAATGAGCAGTTCTTC
-	TRBV7-2	-	TRBJ2-1	CASSLERASEQFF	TGTGCCAGCAGCTTAGAACGAGCGTCTGAGCAGTTCTTC
-	TRBV5-4	-	TRBJ1-3	CASSLRQTSSGNTIYF	TGTGCCAGCAGCCTCCGACAGACATCCTCTGGAAACACCATATATTTT